This entry is about one T cell receptor (beta chain). Its target is unknown. Diagnosis of hyperthyroidism was new in patients aged 18 to 65, and its duration was under 2 months. The CDR3 length is 14 residues. Germline CDR1 reads DFQATT; CDR2 reads SNEGSKA (reference sequence). The data were taken from a study of T cells in Graves' hyperthyroidism and ophthalmopathy. Study-level information: Upon initial diagnosis and before any treatment, peripheral blood was collected.

Findings of the study overall: Separating ophthalmopathy from stable hyperthyroidism was achieved by a 13 V-J model. Blood shared most expanded thyroid clonotypes above 0.001.

Amplified regions were TCR beta CDR3 sequences from RNA transcripts. First-round RT-PCR of the TCR CDR3 relied on the HTBI primer set. TCRdb called the multiplex PCR reads again in MiXCR, with one record for every CDR3 protein. The data hold 340,000 or so distinct CDR3 sequences, with 15% to 20% observed a single time. The V call is TRBV20-1, the J call TRBJ1-5; possible D gene TRBD1, 6 bases. The receptor was isolated from a woman aged 50 to 60 with Graves' hyperthyroidism. The sample taken for sequencing was blood. The CDR3 is CASTGGASNQPQHF. In DNA form, the CDR3 reads TGCGCCAGCACCGGGGGGGCAAGCAATCAGCCCCAGCATTTT.